The rows below give T cell receptor beta chains drawn from one sample of a study of OX40 agonist ivuxolimab in advanced cancers. Sequencing was performed with immunoSEQ multiplex PCR; in TCRdb, only in-frame clones are kept and a portion is missing. In the table there are more than 80,000 clones, more than 80% of which are singletons. Sequencing was performed on CD4+ or CD8+ T cells sorted from blood, taken in a trial of the OX40 agonist ivuxolimab. Every receptor here comes from an adult with an advanced solid tumor such as melanoma, head and neck, liver or kidney cancer. Both conserved end residues are part of each CDR3. Each record gives: D gene, clone size, J gene, V gene, CDR3 DNA, CDR3 protein. The D gene is left open where the match is weak. Size is omitted from some rows. Given values are once, few, many or a class for expanded clones.

>TRBD1|.|TRBJ2-7|TRBV2
TGTGCCAGGGACAGGGGGGACGAGCAGTACTTC
CARDRGDEQYF
>TRBD1|.|TRBJ2-2|TRBV5-1
TGCGCCAGCAGCTCCGGACAGGGAAACACCGGGGAGCTGTTTTTT
CASSSGQGNTGELFF
>.|once|TRBJ2-7|TRBV5-1
TGCGCCAGCAGGGGCAGCTACGAGCAGTACTTC
CASRGSYEQYF
>TRBD2|.|TRBJ2-1|TRBV28
TGTGCCAGCACAATCGGGACTAGCTCCTACAATGAGCAGTTCTTC
CASTIGTSSYNEQFF
>TRBD2|.|TRBJ2-7|TRBV27
TGTGCCAGCGCGCCTGGGATAGCGGGCTACGAGCAGTACTTC
CASAPGIAGYEQYF
>TRBD1|.|TRBJ1-4|TRBV11-2
TGTGCCAGCAGCGAGACAGGGAGAAGTGAAAAACTGTTTTTT
CASSETGRSEKLFF
>.|.|TRBJ1-1|TRBV10-1
TGCGCCAGCAGTGAGAGATTATTAGGCGCTGAAGCTTTCTTT
CASSERLLGAEAFF
>TRBD2|once|TRBJ2-7|TRBV5-4
TGTGCCAGCAGCACCGGGACGAGCGGGAGGAGAGGTGAGCAGTACTTC
CASSTGTSGRRGEQYF
>TRBD2|.|TRBJ2-1|TRBV14
TGTGCCAGCAGCCCCCGACTAGCGGGAATATCCGGTGAGCAGTTCTTC
CASSPRLAGISGEQFF
>.|.|TRBJ2-5|TRBV27
TGTGCCAGCAGTTTGAAATTTGGCCCCCCGCGGGAGACCCAGTACTTC
CASSLKFGPPRETQYF
>.|.|TRBJ2-3|TRBV6-5
TGTGCCAGCAGTTACTCTGACCCCACAGATACGCAGTATTTT
CASSYSDPTDTQYF
>.|.|TRBJ1-2|TRBV6-5
TGTGCCAGCAGTTACGGTCCAGGTTCCGGCTATGGCTACACCTTC
CASSYGPGSGYGYTF
>TRBD1|.|TRBJ2-7|TRBV13
TGTGCCAGCAGCTTGCCGGGACAGGGCTACGAGCAGTACTTC
CASSLPGQGYEQYF
>.|.|TRBJ2-5|TRBV7-9
TGTGCCAGCAGCTTAGTCAGGTCTCAAGAGACCCAGTACTTC
CASSLVRSQETQYF
>TRBD1|.|TRBJ2-1|TRBV27
TGTGCCAGCAGTCCCCGCGGACAGGGCAAGGAGCAGTTCTTC
CASSPRGQGKEQFF
>.|once|TRBJ1-5|TRBV15
TGTGCCACCAGCAGAGGAGACAGAAGCAATCAGCCCCAGCATTTT
CATSRGDRSNQPQHF
>TRBD1|.|TRBJ2-1|TRBV7-3
TGTGCCAGCAGTTATGACAGGGGCAATGAGCAGTTCTTC
CASSYDRGNEQFF
>.|.|TRBJ2-1|TRBV7-9
TGTGCCAGCAGCTTGGGTCTCCCCGGGACTCTTTTTGACAATGAGCAGTTCTTC
CASSLGLPGTLFDNEQFF
>.|.|TRBJ1-2|TRBV9
TGTGCCAGCAGCTCACCCAGACAGGAGCCTGTCTATGGCTACACCTTC
CASSSPRQEPVYGYTF
>.|.|TRBJ2-7|TRBV19
TGTGCCAGTAGTATTCTTCTGCGGGGAAGCGGGCCTTCCTACGAGCAGTACTTC
CASSILLRGSGPSYEQYF
>.|.|TRBJ2-1|TRBV7-2
TGTGCCAGCAGCTTAGTTACCGGGAGCTACAATGAGCAGTTCTTC
CASSLVTGSYNEQFF
>.|.|TRBJ1-1|TRBV28
TGTGCCAGCAGTACTATGGGGGGGCGCATAGCTTTCTTT
CASSTMGGRIAFF
>TRBD1|.|TRBJ2-7|TRBV2
TGTGCCAGCAGTGAACAGCCAGGGGGCTCCTACGAGCAGTACTTC
CASSEQPGGSYEQYF
>.|.|TRBJ1-1|TRBV7-6
TGTGCCAGCAGCTTATCGGGGGGGAACACTGAAGCTTTCTTT
CASSLSGGNTEAFF
>TRBD2|once|TRBJ2-7|TRBV11-3
TGTGCCAGCAGCCAGGGGACTAGCGGGAGGGAGCAGTACTTC
CASSQGTSGREQYF
>.|once|TRBJ2-7|TRBV7-2
TGTGCCAGCAGCTTACACAGGAACTACGAGCAGTACTTC
CASSLHRNYEQYF